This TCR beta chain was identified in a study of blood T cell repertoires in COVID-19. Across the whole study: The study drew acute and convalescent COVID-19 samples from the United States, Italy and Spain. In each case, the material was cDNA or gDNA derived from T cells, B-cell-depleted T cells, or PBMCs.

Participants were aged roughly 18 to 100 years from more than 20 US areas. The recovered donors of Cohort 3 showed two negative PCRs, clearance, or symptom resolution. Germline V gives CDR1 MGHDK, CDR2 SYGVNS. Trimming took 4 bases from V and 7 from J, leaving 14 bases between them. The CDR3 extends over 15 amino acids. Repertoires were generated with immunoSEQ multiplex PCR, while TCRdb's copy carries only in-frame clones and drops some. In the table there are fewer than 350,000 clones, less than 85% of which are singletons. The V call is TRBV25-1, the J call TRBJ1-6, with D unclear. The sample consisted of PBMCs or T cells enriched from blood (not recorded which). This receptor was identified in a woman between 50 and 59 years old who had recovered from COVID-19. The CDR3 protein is CASSGRQSGNSPLHF. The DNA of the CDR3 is TGTGCCAGCAGTGGAAGACAATCTGGAAATTCACCCCTCCACTTT. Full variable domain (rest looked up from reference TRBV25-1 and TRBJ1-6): EADIYQTPRYLVIGTGKKITLECSQTMGHDKMYWYQQDPGMELHLIHYSYGVNSTEKGDLSSESTVSRIRTEHFPLTLESARPSHTSQYLCASSGRQSGNSPLHFGNGTRLTVT.